A selection of T cell receptor beta chains follows, all from one sample in a study of OX40 agonist ivuxolimab in advanced cancers. Clones were sequenced by immunoSEQ multiplex PCR, and TCRdb holds only the in-frame ones, with some missing. The data contain more than 65,000 clones, just under 85% of them seen just once; the ten biggest clones take up 25%. The source was CD4+ or CD8+ T cells sorted from blood, collected in a trial of the OX40 agonist ivuxolimab. The receptors originated from an adult with an advanced solid tumor such as melanoma, head and neck, liver or kidney cancer. The CDR3 runs from the conserved cysteine through the conserved F or W. Each record gives: J gene, V gene, clone size, D gene, CDR3 protein, CDR3 DNA. A D gene is named only where the DNA matches it firmly. Rows give clone size only sometimes, using once, few, many, or a class for an expanded clone.

>TRBJ2-1|TRBV7-2|-|TRBD2
CASSFTRLTSGRLNEQFF
TGTGCCAGCAGCTTCACGCGCCTGACTAGCGGGAGGCTCAATGAGCAGTTCTTC
>TRBJ1-3|TRBV7-9|-|TRBD1
CASSFSQGAHFGNTIYF
TGTGCCAGCAGCTTCTCCCAGGGGGCGCATTTTGGAAACACCATATATTTT
>TRBJ1-4|TRBV27|-|-
CASSSRAVVTEKLFF
TGTGCCAGCAGTTCCCGGGCGGTGGTGACTGAAAAACTGTTTTTT
>TRBJ2-3|TRBV19|-|-
CATSPAVPRERRTDTQYF
TGTGCCACCAGCCCCGCGGTCCCGAGGGAGAGGCGCACAGATACGCAGTATTTT
>TRBJ2-7|TRBV5-1|-|TRBD2
CASSQGLAGEVAYEQYF
TGCGCCAGCAGCCAGGGACTAGCGGGAGAAGTCGCGTACGAGCAGTACTTC
>TRBJ2-7|TRBV7-2|-|TRBD1
CASSSGQAYSYEQYF
TGTGCCAGCAGCTCGGGACAGGCCTACTCCTACGAGCAGTACTTC
>TRBJ2-7|TRBV6-1|-|-
CASSEMGAALVYEQYF
TGTGCCAGCAGTGAAATGGGGGCCGCTTTGGTCTACGAGCAGTACTTC
>TRBJ1-1|TRBV7-2|-|TRBD1
CASRTGGGGTEAFF
TGTGCCAGCAGAACAGGGGGCGGAGGAACTGAAGCTTTCTTT
>TRBJ2-5|TRBV2|-|TRBD2
CASSEMAGGEETQYF
TGTGCCAGCAGTGAAATGGCGGGAGGGGAGGAGACCCAGTACTTC
>TRBJ1-1|TRBV5-1|-|-
CASSLQTENTEAFF
TGCGCCAGCAGCTTGCAGACGGAGAACACTGAAGCTTTCTTT
>TRBJ1-1|TRBV6-5|-|TRBD1
CASSRTGEITEAFF
TGTGCCAGCAGCCGGACAGGGGAAATCACTGAAGCTTTCTTT
>TRBJ1-2|TRBV14|-|-
CASSQDSVAGGYTF
TGTGCCAGCAGCCAAGATTCAGTTGCAGGGGGCTACACCTTC
>TRBJ1-2|TRBV10-3|-|TRBD1
CAISGSGQGQYYGYTF
TGTGCCATCAGTGGCAGCGGACAGGGGCAGTACTATGGCTACACCTTC
>TRBJ2-3|TRBV2|-|-
CASKGGVGTDTQYF
TGTGCCAGCAAGGGGGGGGTGGGCACAGATACGCAGTATTTT
>TRBJ1-3|TRBV10-1|-|TRBD1
CASSPGTGVSVGNTIYF
TGCGCCAGCAGTCCCGGGACAGGGGTTTCAGTTGGAAACACCATATATTTT
>TRBJ1-2|TRBV10-2|-|-
CASAGQSVGYGYTF
TGCGCCAGCGCAGGACAGTCGGTAGGCTATGGCTACACCTTC
>TRBJ1-2|TRBV5-4|-|TRBD1
CASSLQGGGYGYTF
TGTGCCAGCAGCTTGCAGGGGGGAGGCTATGGCTACACCTTC
>TRBJ1-1|TRBV11-2|-|TRBD1
CASSLASGQGGGPFF
TGTGCCAGCAGCTTAGCTTCAGGTCAGGGGGGTGGTCCTTTCTTT
>TRBJ1-3|TRBV5-1|-|-
CASSSAGTSGNTIYF
TGCGCCAGCAGCTCAGCCGGGACATCTGGAAACACCATATATTTT
>TRBJ1-5|TRBV28|-|TRBD1
CASSRTGVNQPQHF
TGTGCCAGCAGTCGGACAGGGGTTAATCAGCCCCAGCATTTT
>TRBJ1-2|TRBV5-4|few|-
CASSLASNGYTF
TGTGCCAGCAGCTTGGCTTCCAATGGCTACACCTTC
>TRBJ2-2|TRBV7-2|-|TRBD2
CASSIGTITPGELFF
TGTGCCAGCAGCATCGGGACTATAACGCCCGGGGAGCTGTTTTTT
>TRBJ1-3|TRBV5-4|-|-
CASSLEGGRGGNTIYF
TGTGCCAGCAGCTTGGAAGGGGGAAGGGGTGGAAACACCATATATTTT
>TRBJ1-1|TRBV27|-|TRBD1
CASSEDRLNTEAFF
TGTGCCAGCAGTGAGGACAGGTTGAACACTGAAGCTTTCTTT
>TRBJ1-1|TRBV12-5|-|-
CASVLNTEAFF
TGTGCTAGTGTTTTGAACACTGAAGCTTTCTTT
>TRBJ2-7|TRBV2|-|-
CASSRGRSGTAYEQYF
TGTGCCAGCAGTAGGGGACGGAGCGGAACCGCCTACGAGCAGTACTTC
>TRBJ1-1|TRBV6-1|-|-
CASSSGRVNTEAFF
TGTGCCAGCAGTTCCGGACGGGTGAACACTGAAGCTTTCTTT
>TRBJ1-1|TRBV5-1|-|TRBD1
CASSLDRGEAFF
TGCGCCAGCAGCTTGGACAGGGGGGAAGCTTTCTTT
>TRBJ2-2|TRBV28|-|-
CASSLATTGELFF
TGTGCCAGCAGTTTAGCGACGACCGGGGAGCTGTTTTTT
>TRBJ1-1|TRBV29-1|once|-
CSVEGFIGGETEAFF
TGCAGCGTTGAGGGATTTATAGGAGGGGAGACTGAAGCTTTCTTT
>TRBJ2-1|TRBV5-1|-|TRBD1
CASSLGTVYNEQFF
TGCGCCAGCAGCCTCGGGACAGTCTACAATGAGCAGTTCTTC
>TRBJ2-3|TRBV28|once|-
CASSLLPRELGTQYF
TGTGCCAGCAGTTTATTACCAAGGGAACTCGGTACGCAGTATTTT
>TRBJ1-2|TRBV6-6|many|-
CASSFPQGVGGYTF
TGTGCCAGCAGTTTCCCACAGGGTGTAGGTGGCTACACCTTC
>TRBJ1-4|TRBV18|-|-
CASSPREGAGEKLFF
TGTGCCAGCTCACCACGGGAAGGAGCAGGTGAAAAACTGTTTTTT
>TRBJ1-5|TRBV19|-|-
CASRSDQGRSNQPQHF
TGTGCCAGTAGGTCCGACCAGGGACGGAGCAATCAGCCCCAGCATTTT
>TRBJ2-5|TRBV7-2|-|-
CASSSSFPRGQETQYF
TGTGCCAGCAGCTCGTCCTTTCCTAGGGGCCAAGAGACCCAGTACTTC
>TRBJ1-2|TRBV6-5|-|-
CASSNEEKSGYTF
TGTGCCAGCAGTAATGAAGAAAAGTCTGGCTACACCTTC
>TRBJ2-2|TRBV4-3|-|TRBD1
CASSQDSRQGTGELFF
TGCGCCAGCAGCCAAGACTCTAGACAGGGGACCGGGGAGCTGTTTTTT
>TRBJ2-1|TRBV30|-|TRBD1
CAWSPTGGMYNEQFF
TGTGCCTGGAGTCCTACAGGGGGAATGTACAATGAGCAGTTCTTC
>TRBJ1-1|TRBV6-5|-|TRBD1
CASSISGTGYTEAFF
TGTGCCAGCTCAATTTCCGGGACAGGGTACACTGAAGCTTTCTTT
>TRBJ1-1|TRBV15|-|-
CATTMEWGGLRTEAFF
TGTGCCACTACTATGGAGTGGGGGGGCCTTCGCACTGAAGCTTTCTTT
>TRBJ1-5|TRBV7-2|-|-
CASSLRRDQPQHF
TGTGCCAGCAGCTTACGCAGGGACCAGCCCCAGCATTTT